Listed below are T cell receptor beta chains from one sample, sequenced in a study of vaccination effects on CD4 cells after COVID-19. No antigen has been assigned to these receptors. Sequenced by immunoSEQ multiplex PCR; TCRdb stores in-frame clones only, minus some. The data contain 80,000 to 95,000 clones, 60% to 80% of them singletons. Sequencing was performed on CD4+ T cells from PBMCs cultured with HCoV-OC43 spike peptides, taken after COVID-19 vaccination. Receptor source: a human donor who received a COVID-19 vaccine. CDR3s include the opening cysteine and the closing phenylalanine or tryptophan. The D gene is left open where the match is weak. Only some rows state a clone size, as once, few, many or a class for expanded clones.

TGTGCCAGTAGTATAGAAGTTAATCAGCCCCAGCATTTT | CASSIEVNQPQHF | NA | TRBV19 | NA | TRBJ1-5
TGTGCCAGCAGCGACGAACGGAACAATTCACCCCTCCACTTT | CASSDERNNSPLHF | medium-sized | TRBV5-5 | NA | TRBJ1-6
TGTGCCAGCAGCCAACCATACCCCCGGGGGGCGAACAATGAGCAGTTCTTC | CASSQPYPRGANNEQFF | NA | TRBV14 | NA | TRBJ2-1
TGTGCCAGCAGTTACGGGACGGTGAACACTGAAGCTTTCTTT | CASSYGTVNTEAFF | NA | TRBV6-6 | NA | TRBJ1-1
TGTGCCAGCAGTTTACCGCCGGGACAGGGCAACTATGGCTACACCTTC | CASSLPPGQGNYGYTF | NA | TRBV27 | TRBD1 | TRBJ1-2
TGTGCCAGCAGTTCGTCGAGCTCTGGGGCCAACGTCCTGACTTTC | CASSSSSSGANVLTF | NA | TRBV28 | NA | TRBJ2-6
TGCGCCAGCAGCTTGACAGTTAACACCGGGGAGCTGTTTTTT | CASSLTVNTGELFF | NA | TRBV5-1 | NA | TRBJ2-2
TGTGCCAGCAGTTCCCACACCTGGGGCACAGATACGCAGTATTTT | CASSSHTWGTDTQYF | NA | TRBV6-2/TRBV6-3 | NA | TRBJ2-3
TGCGCCAGCACCAGGGATGGAAGCTCCTACAATGAGCAGTTCTTC | CASTRDGSSYNEQFF | NA | TRBV10-1 | NA | TRBJ2-1
TGTGCCAGCAGCTTGGGACTAGCGGGAGGGGAGACCCAGTACTTC | CASSLGLAGGETQYF | NA | TRBV7-3 | TRBD2 | TRBJ2-5
TGTGCCAGCTCTCCGCGGGGGGGTGAGCAGTTCTTC | CASSPRGGEQFF | NA | TRBV18 | TRBD2 | TRBJ2-1
TGTGCCAGCAGCTTAGGAGCGGGGGGGCCCGTAGATACGCAGTATTTT | CASSLGAGGPVDTQYF | NA | TRBV7-2 | TRBD2 | TRBJ2-3
TGTGCCAGCACCAAGTGGGGGGTGAATGAAAAACTGTTTTTT | CASTKWGVNEKLFF | NA | TRBV6-5 | NA | TRBJ1-4
TGCGCCAGCAGCTTGGGCCCCGGGGGAGCGGATGGCTACACCTTC | CASSLGPGGADGYTF | NA | TRBV5-1 | NA | TRBJ1-2
TGTGCCAGCAACCGAGAGACAGCAAGGGGCTACACCTTC | CASNRETARGYTF | NA | TRBV2 | NA | TRBJ1-2
TGTGCCTGGACCTTCGGACAGGGTCTCGTCACTGAAGCTTTCTTT | CAWTFGQGLVTEAFF | NA | TRBV30 | TRBD1 | TRBJ1-1
TGTGCCAGTAGTATCCAGACGGTAAGAAGCTATGGCTACACCTTC | CASSIQTVRSYGYTF | NA | TRBV19 | NA | TRBJ1-2
TGTGCCAGTACCAGGGCCCAACAGGGGCTAAGTCATCAGCCCCAGCATTTT | CASTRAQQGLSHQPQHF | NA | TRBV19 | TRBD1 | TRBJ1-5
TGTGCCAGCAGCGCCGCAGGGCCACGGAACACTGAAGCTTTCTTT | CASSAAGPRNTEAFF | NA | TRBV7-9 | NA | TRBJ1-1
TGTGCCAGCAGTCAACGCAATCAGCCCCAGCATTTT | CASSQRNQPQHF | NA | TRBV27 | NA | TRBJ1-5
TGTGCCAGCAGTCCCGAGCAGAGTGGAAACACCATATATTTT | CASSPEQSGNTIYF | NA | TRBV6-5 | NA | TRBJ1-3
TGTGCCAGCAGCTTAGCGCCAGGGATGGGAGAGACCCAGTACTTC | CASSLAPGMGETQYF | NA | TRBV7-7 | NA | TRBJ2-5
TGTGCCAGCAGCCTAGGGGGTGCCGCGAACACCGGGGAGCTGTTTTTT | CASSLGGAANTGELFF | NA | TRBV7-3 | NA | TRBJ2-2
TGTGCCAGCAGCTTAAGCGGGGGGAACTATGGCTACACCTTC | CASSLSGGNYGYTF | NA | TRBV7-2 | NA | TRBJ1-2
TGTGCCACCAGCAGAGAGAACGGCGGGGGGCCCAGCTCCTACAATGAGCAGTTCTTC | CATSRENGGGPSSYNEQFF | NA | TRBV15 | TRBD2 | TRBJ2-1
TGCAGTGCTAGTTTGCAGGGGCTAACCATGAACACTGAAGCTTTCTTT | CSASLQGLTMNTEAFF | once | TRBV20-1 | NA | TRBJ1-1